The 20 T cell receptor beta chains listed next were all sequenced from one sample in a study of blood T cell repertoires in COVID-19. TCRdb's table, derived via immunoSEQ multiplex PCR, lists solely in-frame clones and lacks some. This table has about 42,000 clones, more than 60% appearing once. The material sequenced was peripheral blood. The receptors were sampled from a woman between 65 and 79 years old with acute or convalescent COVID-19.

The CDR3 spells CASSLEVAGGSYEQYF. As DNA, the CDR3 is TGTGCCAGCAGTTTAGAGGTAGCGGGGGGCTCCTACGAGCAGTACTTC. The J gene is TRBJ2-7, the V gene TRBV28; 10 bases align to TRBD2. The germline V gene has CDR1 MDHEN and CDR2 SYDVKM. The length of the CDR3 is 16 residues. The trim removed 2 bases at V and 0 bases at J, leaving 4 bases unmatched.

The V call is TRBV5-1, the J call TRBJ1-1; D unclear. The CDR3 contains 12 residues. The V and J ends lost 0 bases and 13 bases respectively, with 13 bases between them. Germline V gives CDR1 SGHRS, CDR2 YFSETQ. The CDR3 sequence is CASSLAGLAVFF. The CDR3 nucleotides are TGCGCCAGCAGCTTGGCCGGGTTAGCCGTTTTCTTT. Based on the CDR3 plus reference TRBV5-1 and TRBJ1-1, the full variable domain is KAGVTQTPRYLIKTRGQQVTLSCSPISGHRSVSWYQQTPGQGLQFLFEYFSETQRNKGNFPGRFSGRQFSNSRSEMNVSTLELGDSALYLCASSLAGLAVFFGQGTRLTVV.

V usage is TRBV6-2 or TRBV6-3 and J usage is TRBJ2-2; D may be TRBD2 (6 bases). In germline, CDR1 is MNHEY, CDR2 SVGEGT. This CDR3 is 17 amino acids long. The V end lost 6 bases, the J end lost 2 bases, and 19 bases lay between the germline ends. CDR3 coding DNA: TGTGCCAGCAGCCCTCGAGGGGTCGGGAGCAACACCGGGGAGCTGTTTTTT. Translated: CASSPRGVGSNTGELFF.

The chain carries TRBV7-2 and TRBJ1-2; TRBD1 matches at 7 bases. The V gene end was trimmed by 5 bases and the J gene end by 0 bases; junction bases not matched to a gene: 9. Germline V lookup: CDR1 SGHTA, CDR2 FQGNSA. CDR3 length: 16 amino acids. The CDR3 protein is CASSLGETGTNYGYTF. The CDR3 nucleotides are TGTGCCAGCAGCCTAGGAGAGACAGGGACTAACTATGGCTACACCTTC. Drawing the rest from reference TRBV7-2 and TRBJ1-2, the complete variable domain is GAGVSQSPSNKVTEKGKDVELRCDPISGHTALYWYRQSLGQGLEFLIYFQGNSAPDKSGLPSDRFSAERTGGSVSTLTIQRTQQEDSAVYLCASSLGETGTNYGYTFGSGTRLTVV.

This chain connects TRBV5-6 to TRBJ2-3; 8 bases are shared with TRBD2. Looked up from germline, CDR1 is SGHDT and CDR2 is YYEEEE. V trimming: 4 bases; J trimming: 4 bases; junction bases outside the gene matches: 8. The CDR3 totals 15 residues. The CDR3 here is CASSARGAVSDTQYF. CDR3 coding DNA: TGTGCCAGCAGCGCGCGGGGGGCCGTCTCAGATACGCAGTATTTT.

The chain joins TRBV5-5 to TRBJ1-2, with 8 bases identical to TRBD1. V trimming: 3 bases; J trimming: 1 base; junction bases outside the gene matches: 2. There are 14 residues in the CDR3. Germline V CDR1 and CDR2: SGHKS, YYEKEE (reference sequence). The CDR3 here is CASSSGQGNYGYTF. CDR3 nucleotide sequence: TGTGCCAGCAGCTCAGGACAGGGTAACTATGGCTACACCTTC. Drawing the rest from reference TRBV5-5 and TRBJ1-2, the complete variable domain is DAGVTQSPTHLIKTRGQQVTLRCSPISGHKSVSWYQQVLGQGPQFIFQYYEKEERGRGNFPDRFSARQFPNYSSELNVNALLLGDSALYLCASSSGQGNYGYTFGSGTRLTVV.

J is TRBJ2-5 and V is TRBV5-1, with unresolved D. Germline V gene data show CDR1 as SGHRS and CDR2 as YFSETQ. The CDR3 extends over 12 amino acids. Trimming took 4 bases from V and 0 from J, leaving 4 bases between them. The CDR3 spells CASSADQETQYF. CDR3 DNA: TGCGCCAGCAGCGCGGACCAAGAGACCCAGTACTTC.

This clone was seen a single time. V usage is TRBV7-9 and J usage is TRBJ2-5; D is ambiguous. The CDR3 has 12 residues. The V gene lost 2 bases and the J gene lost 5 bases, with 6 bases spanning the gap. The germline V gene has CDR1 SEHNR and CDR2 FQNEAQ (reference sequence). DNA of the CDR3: TGTGCCAGCAGCTTACTCTCGGAGACCCAGTACTTC. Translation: CASSLLSETQYF.

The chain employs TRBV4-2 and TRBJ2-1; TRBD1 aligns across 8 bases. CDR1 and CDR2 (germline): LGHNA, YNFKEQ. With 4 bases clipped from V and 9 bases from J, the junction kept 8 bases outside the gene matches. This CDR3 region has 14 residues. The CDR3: CASSRRTGIGEQFF. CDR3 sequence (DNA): TGTGCCAGCAGCCGACGGACAGGGATCGGTGAGCAGTTCTTC.

The CDR3 sequence is CASSLEGGVQPQHF. Written as DNA, the CDR3 is TGCGCCAGCAGCTTGGAAGGGGGCGTACAGCCCCAGCATTTT. The chain joins TRBV5-1 to TRBJ1-5; the match to TRBD1 covers 7 bases. The CDR3 totals 14 residues. Germline V gives CDR1 SGHRS, CDR2 YFSETQ. The junction had 4 bases not matched to a gene; V was cut back by 0 bases and J by 7 bases.

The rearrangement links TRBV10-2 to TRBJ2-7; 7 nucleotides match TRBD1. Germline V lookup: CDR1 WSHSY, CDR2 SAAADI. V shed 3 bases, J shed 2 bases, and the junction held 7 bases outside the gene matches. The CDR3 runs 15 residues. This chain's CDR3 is CASSDIGQDAYEQYF. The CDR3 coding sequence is TGCGCCAGCAGTGATATCGGACAGGATGCCTACGAGCAGTACTTC.

The CDR3 bases are TGTGCCACCCGAAGGAGCCCCGCTGCGTCCCTTTTGAACACTGAAGCTTTCTTT. This sequence encodes CATRRSPAASLLNTEAFF. The chain has TRBV19 and TRBJ1-1, with unresolved D. V lost 10 bases and J 0 bases, leaving 27 bases between the germline ends. There are 18 residues in the CDR3. From germline, CDR1 is LNHDA and CDR2 SQIVND (reference sequence).

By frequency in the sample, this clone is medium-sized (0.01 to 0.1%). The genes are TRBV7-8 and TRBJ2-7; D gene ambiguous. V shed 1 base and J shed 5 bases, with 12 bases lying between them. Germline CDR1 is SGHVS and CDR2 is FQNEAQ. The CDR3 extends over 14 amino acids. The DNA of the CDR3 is TGTGCCAGCAGCTTAGTTGGAACAGACAACGAGCAGTACTTC. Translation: CASSLVGTDNEQYF.

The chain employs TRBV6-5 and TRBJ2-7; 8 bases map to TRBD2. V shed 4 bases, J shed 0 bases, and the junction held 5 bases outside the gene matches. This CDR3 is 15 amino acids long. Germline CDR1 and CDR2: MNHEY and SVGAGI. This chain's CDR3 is CASSWGLESSYEQYF. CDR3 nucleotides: TGTGCCAGCAGTTGGGGACTAGAAAGCTCCTACGAGCAGTACTTC.

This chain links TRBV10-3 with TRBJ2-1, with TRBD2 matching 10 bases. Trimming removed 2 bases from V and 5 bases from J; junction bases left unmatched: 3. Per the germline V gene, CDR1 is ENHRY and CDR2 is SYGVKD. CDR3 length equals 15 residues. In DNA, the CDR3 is TGTGCCATCAGTGAGGCTAGCGGGGGAAACAATGAGCAGTTCTTC. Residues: CAISEASGGNNEQFF.

CDR3: CASSVSRDRANYGYTF. The DNA of the CDR3 is TGTGCCAGCAGCGTAAGCCGGGACAGGGCTAACTATGGCTACACCTTC. This chain joins TRBV21-1 and TRBJ1-2; the table's D gene call, TRBD1, was not cross checked with the DNA. TRBV21-1 is a pseudogene. This CDR3 is built from 16 residues.

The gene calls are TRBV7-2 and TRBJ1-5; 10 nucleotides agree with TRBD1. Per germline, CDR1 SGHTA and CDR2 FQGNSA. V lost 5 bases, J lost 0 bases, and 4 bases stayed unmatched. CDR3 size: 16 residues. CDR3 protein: CASSGGTGASNQPQHF. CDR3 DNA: TGTGCCAGCAGCGGAGGGACAGGGGCTAGCAATCAGCCCCAGCATTTT. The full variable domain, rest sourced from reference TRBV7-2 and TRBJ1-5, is GAGVSQSPSNKVTEKGKDVELRCDPISGHTALYWYRQSLGQGLEFLIYFQGNSAPDKSGLPSDRFSAERTGGSVSTLTIQRTQQEDSAVYLCASSGGTGASNQPQHFGDGTRLSIL.

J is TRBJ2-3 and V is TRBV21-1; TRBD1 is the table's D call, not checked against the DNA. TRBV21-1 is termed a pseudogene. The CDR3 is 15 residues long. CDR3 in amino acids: CASFLAGQGTDTQYF. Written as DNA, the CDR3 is TGTGCCAGCTTTCTGGCGGGACAGGGAACAGATACGCAGTATTTT.

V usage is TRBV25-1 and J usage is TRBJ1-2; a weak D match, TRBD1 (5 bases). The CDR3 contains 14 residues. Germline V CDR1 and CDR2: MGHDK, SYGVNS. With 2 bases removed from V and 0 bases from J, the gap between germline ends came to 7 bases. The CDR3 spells CASSERGPNYGYTF. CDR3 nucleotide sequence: TGTGCCAGCAGTGAAAGGGGTCCTAACTATGGCTACACCTTC.

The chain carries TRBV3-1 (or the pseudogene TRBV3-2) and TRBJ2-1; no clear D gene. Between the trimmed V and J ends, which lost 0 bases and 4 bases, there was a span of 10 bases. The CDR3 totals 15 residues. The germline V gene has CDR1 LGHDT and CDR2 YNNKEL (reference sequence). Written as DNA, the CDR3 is TGTGCCAGCAGCCAAGATTCGAGGAGATACAATGAGCAGTTCTTC. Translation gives CASSQDSRRYNEQFF.